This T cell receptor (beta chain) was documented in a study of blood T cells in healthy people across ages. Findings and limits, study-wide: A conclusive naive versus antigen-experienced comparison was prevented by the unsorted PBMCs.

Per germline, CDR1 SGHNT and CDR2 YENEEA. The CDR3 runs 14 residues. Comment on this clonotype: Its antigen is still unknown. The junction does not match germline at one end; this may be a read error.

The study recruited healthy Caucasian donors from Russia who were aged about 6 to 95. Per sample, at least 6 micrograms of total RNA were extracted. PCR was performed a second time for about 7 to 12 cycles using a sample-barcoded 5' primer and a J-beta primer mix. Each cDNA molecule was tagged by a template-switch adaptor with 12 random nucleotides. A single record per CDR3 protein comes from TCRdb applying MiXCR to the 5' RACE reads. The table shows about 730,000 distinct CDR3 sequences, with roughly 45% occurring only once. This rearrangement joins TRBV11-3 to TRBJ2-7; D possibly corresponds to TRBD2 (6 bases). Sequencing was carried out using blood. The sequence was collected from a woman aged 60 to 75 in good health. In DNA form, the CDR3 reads TGTGCCAGCAGCTTAGAACCGGGAGCTTACGAGCGGTACTTC. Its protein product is CASSLEPGAYERYF.